A single sample is the source of the 15 T cell receptor beta chains below, sequenced in a study of blood T cell repertoires in COVID-19. Sequenced by immunoSEQ multiplex PCR; TCRdb stores in-frame clones only, minus some. The sample consists of about 15,000 clones, approximately 88% of them appearing once. The sample taken for sequencing was peripheral blood. All receptors derive from a woman in her seventies in a cohort sampled during active or convalescent COVID-19.

The chain joins TRBV2 to TRBJ1-2, with 7 bases matching TRBD1. CDR3 length equals 14 residues. Germline assignment: CDR1 SNHLY and CDR2 FYNNEI. With V trimmed by 7 bases and J by 5 bases, 10 bases remained unmatched. The CDR3 loop is CASMAGGYLYGYTF. The CDR3 region has the DNA TGTGCCAGCATGGCAGGGGGATACTTATATGGCTACACCTTC. Using reference TRBV2 and TRBJ1-2 for the parts outside the CDR3, the full variable domain is EPEVTQTPSHQVTQMGQEVILRCVPISNHLYFYWYRQILGQKVEFLVSFYNNEISEKSEIFDDQFSVERPDGSNFTLKIRSTKLEDSAMYFCASMAGGYLYGYTFGSGTRLTVV.

The J gene is TRBJ1-3, the V gene TRBV6-5; TRBD1 matches at 7 bases. This CDR3 is built from 15 residues. V gave up 5 bases and J gave up 2 bases; unmatched junction bases: 6. Looked up from germline, CDR1 is MNHEY and CDR2 is SVGAGI. As DNA, the CDR3 is TGTGCCAGCAGTCAGAGAGGGGGCGCTGGAAACACCATATATTTT. Its protein product is CASSQRGGAGNTIYF.

This clone has a handful of counts. The chain has TRBV7-3 and TRBJ2-1, with 9 bases that match TRBD1. The V and J ends lost 3 bases and 7 bases, in that order; junction bases with no gene match: 10. CDR1 and CDR2 from the germline V gene are SGHTA and FQGTGA. The CDR3 length is 16 residues. DNA for the CDR3: TGTGCCAGCAGCTTGAGCCGGGACAGGGAGGCGAATGAGCAGTTCTTC. Protein sequence: CASSLSRDREANEQFF.

The rearrangement links TRBV5-6 to TRBJ2-7; tentative D call: TRBD1 (5 bases). Germline V gives CDR1 SGHDT, CDR2 YYEEEE. This CDR3 is built from 18 residues. The germline V and J ends were trimmed by 2 bases and 2 bases, with 23 bases remaining between them. The CDR3 DNA is TGTGCCAGCAGCTTAGACAGAGAAGGTCGATTGGGTCCCTACGAGCAGTACTTC. Protein: CASSLDREGRLGPYEQYF.

The chain is built from TRBV7-2 and TRBJ1-1; D ambiguous. Trimming stripped 1 base from V and 4 bases from J, with 13 bases between. The CDR3 runs 15 residues. Germline CDR1 is SGHTA and CDR2 is FQGNSA. CDR3 in amino acids: CASSLVTGKLTEAFF. CDR3 nucleotide sequence: TGTGCCAGCAGCTTAGTCACGGGGAAGCTCACTGAAGCTTTCTTT.

The chain employs TRBV19 and TRBJ2-3; D might be TRBD1 (6 bases). Germline V gene data show CDR1 as LNHDA and CDR2 as SQIVND (reference sequence). Trimming cost V 3 bases and J 6 bases, with 16 bases left between them. This CDR3 is 15 amino acids long. The CDR3 DNA reads as TGTGCCAGTAGTATTGGGGGCTCAATCACTGATACGCAGTATTTT. Translating gives CASSIGGSITDTQYF. The full variable domain, completed using reference TRBV19 and TRBJ2-3, is DGGITQSPKYLFRKEGQNVTLSCEQNLNHDAMYWYRQDPGQGLRLIYYSQIVNDFQKGDIAEGYSVSREKKESFPLTVTSAQKNPTAFYLCASSIGGSITDTQYFGPGTRLTVL.

This clone was seen more than once but under ten times. The gene calls are TRBV12-3 or TRBV12-4 and TRBJ2-6; no clear D gene. CDR3 size: 13 residues. With 3 bases removed from V and 4 bases from J, the gap between germline ends came to 4 bases. The CDR3 protein is CASSLSGANVLTF. The CDR3 region has the DNA TGTGCCAGCAGTTTGTCAGGGGCCAACGTCCTGACTTTC.

The chain couples TRBV20-1 to TRBJ1-4; maybe TRBD1 (6 bases). V was trimmed by 2 bases and J by 8 bases, leaving 6 bases between them. This CDR3 is built from 11 residues. CDR1 and CDR2 from the germline V gene are DFQATT and SNEGSKA (reference sequence). The chain's CDR3 is CSARRGEKLFF. The CDR3 DNA reads TGCAGTGCTAGAAGGGGGGAAAAACTGTTTTTT.

The rearrangement uses TRBV5-5 and TRBJ2-7, with D tentatively TRBD1 (6 bases). V lost 3 bases and J 5 bases, leaving 18 bases between the germline ends. The CDR3 has 15 residues. Germline CDR1 is SGHKS and CDR2 is YYEKEE (reference sequence). CDR3 loop: CASSYRNREIDEQYF. DNA of the CDR3: TGTGCCAGCAGCTATCGCAACAGGGAGATCGACGAGCAGTACTTC.

Concerning this clone: One junction end does not reproduce the germline sequence, and a read error may be involved. V is TRBV6-5 and J is TRBJ2-7; 10 positions agree with TRBD1. The CDR3 consists of 15 residues. Germline V gene sequence: CDR1 MNHEY, CDR2 SVGAGI. The CDR3 bases are TGTGCCAGCAGAGAGCCGAGACAGGGGGCTCTAAATGTACGGTTC. This encodes CASREPRQGALNVRF.

This clone was seen only once. DNA of the CDR3: TGTGCCACCAGCAGCACCAGACGGGAGGACTATGGCTACACCTTC. It translates to CATSSTRREDYGYTF. J is TRBJ1-2 and V is TRBV15; D unclear. CDR3 length equals 15 residues. V dropped 3 bases and J dropped 3 bases, with 14 bases sitting between them. The germline V gene encodes CDR1 LNHNV and CDR2 YYDKDF (reference sequence).

The chain joins TRBV4-3 to TRBJ1-4; D unresolved. The CDR3 extends over 17 amino acids. Germline V gene data show CDR1 as LGHNA and CDR2 as YSLEER. V lost 0 bases to trimming and J lost 0 bases, with 11 bases between them. The CDR3 DNA reads as TGCGCCAGCAGCCAAGATCGGGTCGCGGCAACTAATGAAAAACTGTTTTTT. Translation gives CASSQDRVAATNEKLFF.

V and J are TRBV18 and TRBJ2-5; D unclear. The ends were cut back, 6 bases at V and 0 bases at J, with 11 bases in the middle. The length of the CDR3 is 14 residues. Per the germline V gene, CDR1 is KGHSH and CDR2 is LQKENI. The CDR3 DNA reads as TGTGCCAGCTCCCTGACGCGGAACCAAGAGACCCAGTACTTC. Amino acid sequence: CASSLTRNQETQYF.

This clone was counted a single time. V and J are TRBV7-2 and TRBJ1-1, with D uncertain. V was trimmed by 7 bases and J by 1 base, leaving 16 bases between them. The CDR3 contains 15 residues. Germline-derived CDR1 and CDR2 are SGHTA and FQGNSA. CDR3 nucleotide sequence: TGTGCCAGCACCCTTTCCAGACTTCAGAACACTGAAGCTTTCTTT. Translation gives CASTLSRLQNTEAFF. Based on the CDR3 plus reference TRBV7-2 and TRBJ1-1, the full variable domain is GAGVSQSPSNKVTEKGKDVELRCDPISGHTALYWYRQSLGQGLEFLIYFQGNSAPDKSGLPSDRFSAERTGGSVSTLTIQRTQQEDSAVYLCASTLSRLQNTEAFFGQGTRLTVV.

The chain couples TRBV7-9 to TRBJ2-3; D possibly corresponds to TRBD1 (6 bases). This CDR3 comprises 16 residues. Germline CDR1 is SEHNR and CDR2 is FQNEAQ (reference sequence). V was clipped by 4 bases and J by 2 bases, with 16 bases between them. Here the CDR3 DNA reads TGTGCCAGCAGCTCCCTCCCAGGGGATCCCACAGATACGCAGTATTTT. It yields the protein CASSSLPGDPTDTQYF. Full variable domain (missing parts from reference TRBV7-9 and TRBJ2-3): DTGVSQNPRHKITKRGQNVTFRCDPISEHNRLYWYRQTLGQGPEFLTYFQNEAQLEKSRLLSDRFSAERPKGSFSTLEIQRTEQGDSAMYLCASSSLPGDPTDTQYFGPGTRLTVL.